The 15 T cell receptor beta chains below all came from one sample that was sequenced in a study of blood T cell repertoires in COVID-19. The assay was immunoSEQ multiplex PCR, and TCRdb's table has in-frame clones only and misses some. The data show fewer than 90,000 clones, around 86% seen once. Sequenced: peripheral blood. Every receptor here comes from a man aged 65 to 85 with active COVID-19.

The chain joins TRBV6-5 to TRBJ2-2; TRBD2 agrees at 11 bases. There are 15 residues in the CDR3. CDR1 and CDR2 (germline): MNHEY, SVGAGI. J gave up 5 bases and V 6 bases, and 5 bases lay outside the gene matches. The CDR3 DNA sequence: TGTGCCAGCAGCCTAGCGGGAGGAGGAACCGGGGAGCTGTTTTTT. The encoded protein is CASSLAGGGTGELFF.

This chain links TRBV3-1 (or the pseudogene TRBV3-2) with TRBJ2-7; D unresolved. Trimming cost V 4 bases and J 5 bases, with 9 bases left between them. CDR1 is LGHDT and CDR2 is YNNKEL in the germline V gene (reference sequence). CDR3 length equals 12 residues. The CDR3 reads CASSPVADEQYF. The CDR3 nucleotides are TGTGCCAGCAGCCCAGTGGCTGACGAGCAGTACTTC.

V gene TRBV9 combines with J gene TRBJ2-5; D uncertain. This CDR3 is built from 14 residues. Trimming left V 0 bases short and J 1 base short, with 7 bases between. Germline CDR1 and CDR2: SGDLS and YYNGEE. CDR3 nucleotides: TGTGCCAGCAGCGTAGGGGCCACCCAAGAGACCCAGTACTTC. Amino acid sequence: CASSVGATQETQYF.

This clone has a single count. The V gene is TRBV5-6, the J gene TRBJ2-3; tentatively, D is TRBD1 (5 bases). The CDR3 runs 12 residues. Per the germline V gene, CDR1 is SGHDT and CDR2 is YYEEEE. Trimming removed 0 bases from V and 14 bases from J, with 13 bases in between. The CDR3 DNA follows: TGTGCCAGCAGCTTGGTCCCGGCAGGGCTGTATTTT. This encodes CASSLVPAGLYF. Full variable domain (missing parts from reference TRBV5-6 and TRBJ2-3): DAGVTQSPTHLIKTRGQQVTLRCSPKSGHDTVSWYQQALGQGPQFIFQYYEEEERQRGNFPDRFSGHQFPNYSSELNVNALLLGDSALYLCASSLVPAGLYFGPGTRLTVL.

The chain employs TRBV19 and TRBJ2-7, with D perhaps matching TRBD2 (6 bases). The CDR3 is made up of 15 amino acids. V lost 2 bases and J 2 bases, leaving 13 bases between the germline ends. The V gene's germline CDR1 is LNHDA and CDR2 SQIVND (reference sequence). For the CDR3, the DNA is TGTGCCAGTAGTATAATGGGGGGACCCACCTACGAGCAGTACTTC. This encodes CASSIMGGPTYEQYF.

The chain combines TRBV2 with TRBJ2-7; D may be TRBD2 (7 bases). Trimming removed 11 bases at V and 0 bases at J, with 11 bases between. Germline V gives CDR1 SNHLY, CDR2 FYNNEI. The CDR3 has 12 residues. The CDR3 nucleotides are TGTGCCGGGGGGGGCACCTCCTACGAGCAGTACTTC. Amino acids: CAGGGTSYEQYF.

This clone was recorded once. The chain carries TRBV2 and TRBJ2-1; D possibly corresponds to TRBD2 (6 bases). CDR1 and CDR2 from the germline V gene are SNHLY and FYNNEI. V lost 6 bases to trimming and J lost 8 bases, with 17 bases between them. There are 14 residues in the CDR3. The CDR3 DNA sequence: TGTGCCAGCAGACCCGACGCGGGGTGGGATGAGCAGTTCTTC. Protein product: CASRPDAGWDEQFF.

The genes are TRBV21-1 and TRBJ2-1; the table's D call, TRBD2, has no DNA check behind it. TRBV21-1 is a pseudogene segment. The CDR3 loop spans 16 amino acids. CDR3 sequence (DNA): TGTGCCAGCAGCCGCCGGTGGGGCGGGATTAACAATGAGCAGTTCTTC. This sequence encodes CASSRRWGGINNEQFF.

This chain uses TRBV9 with TRBJ2-7, with 10 positions matching TRBD1. The V segment lost 0 bases and the J segment 4 bases; nucleotides outside the gene matches: 22. Per the germline V gene, CDR1 is SGDLS and CDR2 is YYNGEE. The CDR3 covers 21 residues. CDR3 DNA sequence: TGTGCCAGCAGCGTAGGGGTGGGACAGGGGCCCCCCAGAGGGAGCGGGTACGAGCAGTACTTC. Translation: CASSVGVGQGPPRGSGYEQYF. Supplemented by reference TRBV9 and TRBJ2-7, the full variable domain reads DSGVTQTPKHLITATGQRVTLRCSPRSGDLSVYWYQQSLDQGLQFLIQYYNGEERAKGNILERFSAQQFPDLHSELNLSSLELGDSALYFCASSVGVGQGPPRGSGYEQYFGPGTRLTVT.

This chain connects TRBV6-7 to TRBJ2-5, with D perhaps matching TRBD2 (5 bases). TRBV6-7 is designated an ORF whose function remains uncertain. The CDR3 covers 11 residues. Trimming stripped 2 bases from V and 7 bases from J, with 5 bases between. The DNA for the CDR3 is TGTGCCAGCAGTTACCGGGGGACCCAGTACTTC. This translates into CASSYRGTQYF.

CDR3 loop: CAISERPGGGQPQHF. The CDR3 coding sequence is TGTGCCATCAGTGAGCGCCCGGGGGGGGGACAGCCCCAGCATTTT. The gene calls are TRBV10-3 and TRBJ1-5, with a possible D match to TRBD1 (5 bases). This CDR3 is built from 15 residues. Germline V CDR1 and CDR2: ENHRY, SYGVKD. V lost 2 bases and J 7 bases, leaving 15 bases between the germline ends.

The chain combines TRBV5-1 with TRBJ2-7; 7 positions match TRBD1. CDR1 and CDR2 from the germline V gene are SGHRS and YFSETQ. J was trimmed by 2 bases and V by 0 bases; bases with no gene match: 8. The CDR3 covers 16 residues. DNA of the CDR3: TGCGCCAGCAGCTTGGCCGGGACAGCTTCCCCCTACGAGCAGTACTTC. Protein: CASSLAGTASPYEQYF.

This clone showed up just once. This chain uses TRBV15 with TRBJ2-3; D may be TRBD2 (7 bases). Trimming removed 5 bases from V and 0 bases from J, with 15 bases in between. This CDR3 comprises 16 residues. The germline V gene has CDR1 LNHNV and CDR2 YYDKDF (reference sequence). The CDR3 region is CATSRTGRGSTDTQYF. The CDR3 nucleotides are TGTGCCACCAGCCGCACAGGGAGGGGAAGCACAGATACGCAGTATTTT. The whole variable domain, filled in from reference TRBV15 and TRBJ2-3, reads DAMVIQNPRYQVTQFGKPVTLSCSQTLNHNVMYWYQQKSSQAPKLLFHYYDKDFNNEADTPDNFQSRRPNTSFCFLDIRSPGLGDTAMYLCATSRTGRGSTDTQYFGPGTRLTVL.

V gene TRBV7-2 combines with J gene TRBJ2-1, with 7 bases that match TRBD2. The CDR3 extends over 14 amino acids. CDR1 and CDR2 from the germline V gene are SGHTA and FQGNSA. Trimming took 8 bases from V and 8 from J; bases not matched to a gene: 12. This CDR3 reads CASGRGGRVHEQFF. The CDR3 DNA is TGTGCCAGCGGGAGGGGCGGGAGAGTCCATGAGCAGTTCTTC.

The chain joins TRBV6-4 to TRBJ1-5; 7 nucleotides agree with TRBD1. This CDR3 is built from 15 residues. The V and J ends lost 2 bases and 3 bases, in that order; junction bases with no gene match: 4. Germline CDR1 reads MRHNA; CDR2 reads SNTAGT. The CDR3 DNA is TGTGCCAGCAGTGACAAGACAGGGTCCAATCAGCCCCAGCATTTT. As protein: CASSDKTGSNQPQHF.